These 27 T cell receptor beta chains came from one sample sequenced in a study of cytomegalovirus exposure and HLA in healthy donors. PCR employed 60 Vbeta and 13 Jbeta primers. Data came from immunoSEQ multiplex PCR; TCRdb stores just in-frame clones and leaves some out. The sample holds 93,000 or so clones; roughly four fifths are singletons and the top ten take around 5.6%. The material sequenced was PBMCs. The receptors derive from a woman under 30 in good health and CMV-seropositive.

This sequence joins TRBV5-1 and TRBJ2-3; 8 bases map to TRBD2. Trimming at V came to 0 bases and at J to 5 bases, leaving 5 bases not matched to a gene. CDR1 and CDR2 (germline): SGHRS, YFSETQ. This CDR3 comprises 15 residues. The CDR3 is CASSLAGGPEDTQYF. The CDR3 nucleotides read TGCGCCAGCAGCTTGGCGGGAGGGCCGGAAGATACGCAGTATTTT.

This clone came up once. V usage is TRBV5-1 and J usage is TRBJ2-2; TRBD2 might be the D (5 bases). The V and J ends lost 4 bases and 6 bases respectively, with 13 bases between them. Germline lookup yields CDR1 SGHRS and CDR2 YFSETQ. The CDR3 has 14 amino acids. CDR3 nucleotides: TGCGCCAGCAGCCCCCCGGGGTTTGCCGGGGAGCTGTTTTTT. Translating gives CASSPPGFAGELFF.

V and J are TRBV5-1 and TRBJ1-2; D perhaps matches TRBD1 (6 bases). The CDR3 covers 14 residues. The V end was cut by 4 bases, the J end by 4 bases, with 14 bases between. Germline V CDR1 and CDR2: SGHRS, YFSETQ. The CDR3 sequence: CASSDGGAGYGYTF. CDR3 DNA sequence: TGCGCCAGCAGCGACGGGGGGGCCGGCTATGGCTACACCTTC.

This clone was recorded a few times. The chain is built from TRBV30 and TRBJ1-6, with D possibly matching TRBD1 (6 bases). The germline V gene encodes CDR1 GTSNPN and CDR2 SVGIG (reference sequence). V was shortened by 1 base and J by 1 base, with 17 bases between the two germline ends. There are 18 residues in the CDR3. CDR3 DNA sequence: TGTGCCTGGAGTGGGGGGTTGGTCAGGGGATCCTATAATTCACCCCTCCACTTT. It codes for CAWSGGLVRGSYNSPLHF.

The chain combines TRBV7-6 with TRBJ2-7; no firm D call. Germline values: CDR1 SGHVS, CDR2 FNYEAQ. The CDR3 runs to 13 residues. V lost 5 bases to trimming and J lost 0 bases, with 8 bases between them. The CDR3, as DNA: TGTGCCAGCAGCGCGCTTCCCTCCTACGAGCAGTACTTC. Protein: CASSALPSYEQYF.

The chain joins TRBV20-1 to TRBJ2-7, with D tentatively TRBD1 (6 bases). Trimming removed 1 base from V and 9 bases from J, with 10 bases in between. The germline V gene encodes CDR1 DFQATT and CDR2 SNEGSKA (reference sequence). There are 11 residues in the CDR3. This CDR3 is CSARVHRVQYF. The CDR3 DNA reads as TGCAGTGCTAGAGTTCACAGGGTGCAGTACTTC.

The chain is built from TRBV5-1 and TRBJ2-7; D might be TRBD1 (6 bases). Germline lookup yields CDR1 SGHRS and CDR2 YFSETQ. Trimming took off 5 bases at V and 3 bases at J, with 15 bases between the two ends. CDR3 length: 14 amino acids. CDR3: CASSLAGASYEQYF. CDR3 nucleotides: TGCGCCAGCAGTCTGGCAGGGGCCAGCTACGAGCAGTACTTC.

This clone has only a few counts. The genes are TRBV30 and TRBJ2-4; 9 positions agree with TRBD2. The ends lost 7 bases at V and 2 bases at J; junction bases unmatched: 6. The CDR3 has 14 residues. Germline CDR1 is GTSNPN and CDR2 is SVGIG (reference sequence). CDR3 amino acids: CASSSGMTKNIQYF. CDR3 nucleotide sequence: TGTGCCTCGTCTAGCGGGATGACCAAAAACATTCAGTACTTC.

The rearrangement joins TRBV5-1 to TRBJ1-1; 9 bases are a match to TRBD1. V lost 0 bases and J lost 1; bases outside the gene matches: 7. This CDR3 region has 17 residues. Per germline, CDR1 SGHRS and CDR2 YFSETQ. CDR3 nucleotides: TGCGCCAGCAGCTTGGTTCTACAGGGGGCAGGGAACACTGAAGCTTTCTTT. This gives the protein CASSLVLQGAGNTEAFF.

This chain links TRBV7-6 with TRBJ2-1; maybe TRBD1 (6 bases). The CDR3 totals 17 residues. Trimming stripped 1 base from V and 0 bases from J, with 13 bases between. Germline loops: CDR1 SGHVS, CDR2 FNYEAQ. The CDR3 region is CASSLGGWGPSYNEQFF. DNA of the CDR3: TGTGCCAGCAGCTTAGGGGGGTGGGGGCCCTCCTACAATGAGCAGTTCTTC.

This rearrangement joins TRBV6-5 to TRBJ1-1; D not resolved. Germline CDR1 MNHEY, CDR2 SVGAGI. Between the trimmed V and J ends, which lost 0 bases and 1 base, there was a span of 6 bases. This CDR3 contains 14 residues. The CDR3 is CASSYSGRNTEAFF. CDR3 nucleotides: TGTGCCAGCAGTTACTCGGGCAGGAACACTGAAGCTTTCTTT.

This clone was detected only once. V and J are TRBV29-1 and TRBJ1-5, with D perhaps matching TRBD1 (5 bases). V was clipped by 6 bases and J by 5 bases, with 14 bases between them. CDR3 length: 13 residues. Germline lookup yields CDR1 SQVTM and CDR2 ANQGSEA. Here the CDR3 reads CSVSAGPYQPQHF. Written as DNA, the CDR3 is TGCAGCGTCTCCGCGGGACCGTATCAGCCCCAGCATTTT.

The chain couples TRBV5-1 to TRBJ1-2; 8 bases match TRBD1. The J segment lost 6 bases and the V segment lost 4 bases, leaving 2 bases of the junction unmatched. Germline loops: CDR1 SGHRS, CDR2 YFSETQ. The CDR3 has 12 residues. The CDR3 spells CASSRTGNGYTF. In DNA, the CDR3 is TGCGCCAGCAGCCGGACAGGGAATGGCTACACCTTC. Full variable domain (outside the CDR3, taken from reference TRBV5-1 and TRBJ1-2): KAGVTQTPRYLIKTRGQQVTLSCSPISGHRSVSWYQQTPGQGLQFLFEYFSETQRNKGNFPGRFSGRQFSNSRSEMNVSTLELGDSALYLCASSRTGNGYTFGSGTRLTVV.

The rearrangement uses TRBV25-1 and TRBJ2-5; 9 bases map to TRBD2. Germline V CDR1 and CDR2: MGHDK, SYGVNS. The CDR3 totals 14 residues. J lost 4 bases, V lost 4 bases, and 4 bases had no gene match. The CDR3 spells CASSGLAGIETQYF. CDR3 sequence (DNA): TGTGCCAGCAGTGGGCTAGCGGGGATAGAGACCCAGTACTTC.

The rearrangement joins TRBV30 to TRBJ2-5; D may be TRBD1 (6 bases). The germline CDR1 and CDR2 sequences are GTSNPN and SVGIG (reference sequence). The CDR3 spans 13 residues. V was pared by 5 bases and J by 11 bases, with 21 bases between. CDR3 region: CAWDRFLLREQYF. CDR3 nucleotide sequence: TGTGCCTGGGACAGGTTCCTTTTGAGAGAGCAGTACTTC. Complete variable domain (other parts from reference TRBV30 and TRBJ2-5): SQTIHQWPATLVQPVGSPLSLECTVEGTSNPNLYWYRQAAGRGLQLLFYSVGIGQISSEVPQNLSASRPQDRQFILSSKKLLLSDSGFYLCAWDRFLLREQYFGPGTRLLVL.

Only a few counts were recorded for this clone. This sequence joins TRBV4-1 and TRBJ1-4; 10 bases align to TRBD1. The CDR3 loop spans 15 amino acids. Germline V lookup: CDR1 MGHRA, CDR2 YSYEKL. Trimming at V came to 3 bases and at J to 8 bases, leaving 6 bases not matched to a gene. The CDR3 bases are TGCGCCAGCAGCCAGACCGGGACAGGGGCAGAAAAACTGTTTTTT. The encoded protein is CASSQTGTGAEKLFF.

The V call is TRBV27, the J call TRBJ1-4; 7 nucleotides match TRBD1. The CDR3 sequence is 15 residues long. Trimming at V came to 6 bases and at J to 6 bases, leaving 10 bases not matched to a gene. Germline lookup yields CDR1 MNHEY and CDR2 SMNVEV (reference sequence). CDR3 bases: TGTGCCAGCAGCTTACGGGGACAGATTTATGAAAAACTGTTTTTT. This encodes CASSLRGQIYEKLFF. Supplemented by reference TRBV27 and TRBJ1-4, the full variable domain reads EAQVTQNPRYLITVTGKKLTVTCSQNMNHEYMSWYRQDPGLGLRQIYYSMNVEVTDKGDVPEGYKVSRKEKRNFPLILESPSPNQTSLYFCASSLRGQIYEKLFFGSGTQLSVL.

The J gene is TRBJ2-7, the V gene TRBV2, with TRBD2 as a possible D gene (5 bases). Germline lookup yields CDR1 SNHLY and CDR2 FYNNEI. V lost 8 bases, J lost 0 bases, and 11 bases lay in between. The CDR3 length is 13 residues. CDR3 sequence (DNA): TGTGCCAGCGGGGAGTGGGTCTCCTACGAGCAGTACTTC. This codes for CASGEWVSYEQYF.

The CDR3 spells CASRGLQLGPYEQYF. In DNA form, the CDR3 reads TGTGCCAGCAGAGGATTACAGCTGGGTCCCTACGAGCAGTACTTC. The V and J genes are TRBV6-1 and TRBJ2-7, with D unclear. The V gene's germline CDR1 is MNHNS and CDR2 SASEGT. V lost 6 bases and J 2 bases, leaving 17 bases between the germline ends. This CDR3 region has 15 residues.

On this clone itself: Other DNA sequences in the sample encode the same CDR3. This CDR3 is CASSGTGNQPQHF. The CDR3 bases are TGTGCCAGCAGTGGGACAGGGAACCAGCCCCAGCATTTT. The J gene is TRBJ1-5, the V gene TRBV6-5; 9 bases are a match to TRBD1. V was clipped by 5 bases and J by 7 bases; unmatched bases: 3. CDR1 and CDR2 from the germline V gene are MNHEY and SVGAGI. The CDR3 contains 13 residues.

The chain uses TRBV5-1 and TRBJ2-2; possibly TRBD1 for D (6 bases). There are 14 residues in the CDR3. V was trimmed by 0 bases and J by 6 bases, leaving 9 bases between them. Germline V gene sequence: CDR1 SGHRS, CDR2 YFSETQ. In DNA form, the CDR3 reads TGCGCCAGCAGCTTGGAGGGGGATGCCGGGGAGCTGTTTTTT. Residues: CASSLEGDAGELFF.

This rearrangement joins TRBV28 to TRBJ2-2; perhaps TRBD2 as D (5 bases). Germline V gives CDR1 MDHEN, CDR2 SYDVKM. The CDR3 has 16 residues. The germline V and J ends were trimmed by 3 bases and 4 bases, with 15 bases remaining between them. In DNA, the CDR3 is TGTGCCAGCAGTTTTCCCGGGATCGGACCCACCGGGGAGCTGTTTTTT. Its translation is CASSFPGIGPTGELFF.

The rearrangement links TRBV5-1 to TRBJ1-2, with 11 bases that match TRBD1. CDR3 length equals 17 residues. V shed 0 bases and J 4 bases; nucleotides not matched to a gene: 8. Germline CDR1 is SGHRS and CDR2 is YFSETQ. CDR3 nucleotide sequence: TGCGCCAGCAGCTTGGTCGGGACAGGGGGGTCCGGCTATGGCTACACCTTC. Amino acids: CASSLVGTGGSGYGYTF.

J is TRBJ2-5 and V is TRBV2; D perhaps matches TRBD2 (5 bases). Trimming removed 6 bases from V and 2 bases from J, with 19 bases in between. The CDR3 extends over 16 amino acids. Germline V gene lookup returns CDR1 SNHLY and CDR2 FYNNEI. The CDR3 loop reads CASSGLGWAGQETQYF. The CDR3 bases are TGTGCCAGCAGCGGACTGGGTTGGGCTGGGCAAGAGACCCAGTACTTC.

The chain has TRBV13 and TRBJ2-7, with 11 bases lining up with TRBD1. The CDR3 is 15 residues long. Germline V gene sequence: CDR1 PRHDT, CDR2 FYEKMQ (reference sequence). The V segment lost 5 bases and the J segment 7 bases; nucleotides outside the gene matches: 10. In nucleotides, the CDR3 is TGTGCCAGCAGCATCAGGACAGGGGGCTGGAGGGAGCAGTACTTC. Translation gives CASSIRTGGWREQYF.

The rearrangement joins TRBV25-1 to TRBJ2-5; D not certain. The CDR3 is made up of 13 amino acids. CDR1 MGHDK and CDR2 SYGVNS come from the germline V gene. Trimming took 1 base from V and 5 from J, leaving 8 bases between them. The CDR3 sequence: CASSEWSGETQYF. CDR3 bases: TGTGCCAGCAGTGAATGGAGTGGGGAGACCCAGTACTTC. The full variable domain, with the rest looked up from reference TRBV25-1 and TRBJ2-5, is EADIYQTPRYLVIGTGKKITLECSQTMGHDKMYWYQQDPGMELHLIHYSYGVNSTEKGDLSSESTVSRIRTEHFPLTLESARPSHTSQYLCASSEWSGETQYFGPGTRLLVL.

This clone has only one observation. This rearrangement joins TRBV4-1 to TRBJ2-3, with 7 bases identical to TRBD2. Germline CDR1 and CDR2: MGHRA and YSYEKL. The CDR3 has 17 amino acids. The ends lost 2 bases at V and 0 bases at J; junction bases unmatched: 8. The CDR3: CASSQMPLAVSTDTQYF. In nucleotides, the CDR3 is TGCGCCAGCAGCCAAATGCCCCTAGCGGTAAGCACAGATACGCAGTATTTT.